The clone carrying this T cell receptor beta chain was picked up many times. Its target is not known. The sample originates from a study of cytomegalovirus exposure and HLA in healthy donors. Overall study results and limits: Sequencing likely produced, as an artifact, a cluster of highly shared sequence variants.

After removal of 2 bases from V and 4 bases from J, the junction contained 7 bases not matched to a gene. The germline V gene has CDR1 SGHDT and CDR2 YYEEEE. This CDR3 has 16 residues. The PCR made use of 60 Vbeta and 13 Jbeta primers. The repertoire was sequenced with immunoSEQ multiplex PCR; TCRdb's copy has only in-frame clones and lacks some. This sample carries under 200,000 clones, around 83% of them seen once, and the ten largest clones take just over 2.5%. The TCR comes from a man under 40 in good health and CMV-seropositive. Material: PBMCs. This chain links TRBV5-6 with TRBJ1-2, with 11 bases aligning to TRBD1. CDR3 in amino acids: CASSFRDRGLGYGYTF. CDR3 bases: TGTGCCAGCAGCTTCCGGGACAGGGGGTTAGGCTATGGCTACACCTTC. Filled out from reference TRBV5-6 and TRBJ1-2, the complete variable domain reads DAGVTQSPTHLIKTRGQQVTLRCSPKSGHDTVSWYQQALGQGPQFIFQYYEEEERQRGNFPDRFSGHQFPNYSSELNVNALLLGDSALYLCASSFRDRGLGYGYTFGSGTRLTVV.